A selection of T cell receptor beta chains follows, all from one sample in a study of lymphopenia after photon versus proton radiotherapy. Some clones are missing from TCRdb's copy, which holds only in-frame ones; the method was immunoSEQ multiplex PCR. The data hold approximately 22,000 clones, with 85% observed a single time. The material sequenced was peripheral blood, taken from a patient treated with photon-based radiotherapy. All receptors come from a man aged 55 to 70 with pancreatic cancer. Both conserved end residues are part of each CDR3. The D gene is left open where the match is weak. The listing skips clone size in some rows; elsewhere it reads once, few, many or a size class.

size | D | J | V | CDR3 | DNA
. | TRBD1 | TRBJ2-3 | TRBV10-1 | CASSGTGGTADTQYF | TGCGCCAGCAGTGGAACAGGGGGAACCGCAGATACGCAGTATTTT
. | . | TRBJ1-4 | TRBV2 | CASSKSWADEKLFF | TGTGCCAGCAGCAAGTCTTGGGCCGATGAAAAACTGTTTTTT
. | TRBD1 | TRBJ2-7 | TRBV7-2 | CASSLFPGTGSYEQYF | TGTGCCAGCAGCTTATTCCCCGGGACAGGATCCTACGAGCAGTACTTC
. | . | TRBJ2-7 | TRBV30 | CAWSYKANEQYF | TGTGCCTGGAGTTACAAGGCCAACGAGCAGTACTTC
few | . | TRBJ1-4 | TRBV18 | CASSPETATNEKLFF | TGTGCCAGCTCCCCGGAGACAGCAACTAATGAAAAACTGTTTTTT
once | TRBD2 | TRBJ2-1 | TRBV9 | CASSAAGLAGFDNEQFF | TGTGCCAGCAGCGCCGCCGGGCTAGCGGGGTTTGACAATGAGCAGTTCTTC
. | . | TRBJ2-1 | TRBV4-2 | CASSLRTGEQFF | TGTGCCAGCAGCCTACGTACTGGTGAGCAGTTCTTC
few | . | TRBJ1-1 | TRBV19 | CASTERGEMNTEAFF | TGTGCCAGTACCGAGCGTGGGGAAATGAACACTGAAGCTTTCTTT
. | TRBD1 | TRBJ1-1 | TRBV5-6 | CASSQGQGARRTEAFF | TGTGCCAGCAGTCAAGGACAGGGGGCCAGGAGGACTGAAGCTTTCTTT
. | . | TRBJ2-3 | TRBV7-9 | CASSLRAAGVAHTQYF | TGTGCCAGCAGCTTAAGGGCTGCGGGCGTGGCTCATACGCAGTATTTT
. | TRBD2 | TRBJ2-1 | TRBV7-3 | CASSAGTSGVVEQFF | TGTGCCAGCAGCGCAGGGACTAGCGGGGTGGTTGAGCAGTTCTTC
. | . | TRBJ1-2 | TRBV12-5 | CASGFGIRGGGNMYYGYTF | TGTGCTAGTGGTTTTGGGATCAGGGGCGGGGGGAATATGTACTATGGCTACACCTTC
. | TRBD1 | TRBJ1-2 | TRBV11-3 | CASSLARWSGGKYGYTF | TGTGCCAGCAGCTTAGCGCGTTGGTCAGGGGGAAAATATGGCTACACCTTC
. | . | TRBJ1-1 | TRBV5-1 | CASQTGPANTEAFF | TGCGCCAGCCAAACAGGGCCCGCGAACACTGAAGCTTTCTTT
. | . | TRBJ1-5 | TRBV19 | CASRGTGNQPQHF | TGTGCCAGTAGGGGAACGGGCAATCAGCCCCAGCATTTT
. | . | TRBJ2-5 | TRBV5-4 | CASTPGPKETQYF | TGTGCCAGCACCCCCGGACCCAAAGAGACCCAGTACTTC
. | TRBD1 | TRBJ2-7 | TRBV6-6 | CASSSHSGQGSYEQYF | TGTGCCAGCAGTTCCCATTCGGGACAGGGGTCCTACGAGCAGTACTTC
. | TRBD2 | TRBJ2-7 | TRBV7-8 | CASSLSGVSSYEQYF | TGTGCCAGCAGCCTTAGCGGGGTGAGCTCCTACGAGCAGTACTTC
. | TRBD2 | TRBJ2-5 | TRBV27 | CASSSIGLAGMGETQYF | TGTGCCAGCAGTTCCATAGGACTAGCGGGGATGGGAGAGACCCAGTACTTC
. | . | TRBJ1-2 | TRBV6-6 | CASGEYRLTGHGYTF | TGTGCCAGCGGGGAATACCGACTCACCGGCCATGGCTACACCTTC
. | . | TRBJ2-3 | TRBV7-8 | CASSLWSGDESLHTQYF | TGTGCCAGCAGCTTATGGTCTGGGGACGAATCTTTGCATACGCAGTATTTT
. | . | TRBJ2-1 | TRBV7-7 | CASSPQASYSYNEQFF | TGTGCCAGCAGCCCTCAAGCTAGCTACTCCTACAATGAGCAGTTCTTC